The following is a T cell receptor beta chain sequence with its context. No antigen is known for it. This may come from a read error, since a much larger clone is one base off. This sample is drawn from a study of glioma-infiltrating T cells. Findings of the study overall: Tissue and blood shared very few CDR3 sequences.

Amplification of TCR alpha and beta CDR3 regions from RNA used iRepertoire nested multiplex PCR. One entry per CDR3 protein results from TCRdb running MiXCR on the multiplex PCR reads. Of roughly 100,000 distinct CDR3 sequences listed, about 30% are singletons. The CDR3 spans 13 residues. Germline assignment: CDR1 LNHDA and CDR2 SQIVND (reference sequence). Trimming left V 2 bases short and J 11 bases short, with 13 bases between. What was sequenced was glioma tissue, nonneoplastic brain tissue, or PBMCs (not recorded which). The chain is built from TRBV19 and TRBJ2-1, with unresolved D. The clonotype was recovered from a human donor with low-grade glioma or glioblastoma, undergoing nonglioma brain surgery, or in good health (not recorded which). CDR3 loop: CASSISDRAQQFF. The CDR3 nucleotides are TGTGCCAGTAGTATAAGCGACCGTGCCCAGCAGTTCTTC.